The 21 T cell receptor beta chains in this list originate from one sample, sequenced in a study of HIV-infected patients and healthy controls. Whole blood was used without fractionation, so all unsorted peripheral T cells were included. cDNA was made from about 500 ng RNA using alpha and beta constant primers. Each of the alpha and beta chains got its own library through chain-specific third strand synthesis with indices. One entry per CDR3 protein, called by TCRdb with MiXCR from the 5' RACE reads. This table holds approximately 11,000 distinct CDR3 sequences, less than 10% found once. This material consisted of blood, taken before antiretroviral therapy. Receptor source: an adult with HIV infection. The donor label of this sample is uncertain.

This clonotype has ten or more counts. The chain carries TRBV7-2 and TRBJ2-1; 7 nucleotides agree with TRBD1. V trimming: 4 bases; J trimming: 10 bases; junction bases outside the gene matches: 4. Germline V lookup: CDR1 SGHTA, CDR2 FQGNSA. The CDR3 is made up of 12 amino acids. This CDR3 reads CASSSSDREQFF. The DNA for the CDR3 is TGTGCCAGCAGCTCCTCGGACAGGGAGCAGTTCTTC.

The table lists this clonotype with many counts. The chain is built from TRBV14 and TRBJ2-5; the match to TRBD1 covers 8 bases. This CDR3 has 17 residues. V was clipped by 2 bases and J by 5 bases; unmatched bases: 13. The V gene's germline CDR1 is SGHDN and CDR2 FVKESK. CDR3 sequence (DNA): TGTGCCAGCAGCCAACGCTATGGGACAGGCAAAACGGAGACCCAGTACTTC. Amino acid sequence: CASSQRYGTGKTETQYF.

This clonotype was seen only a few times. The V call is TRBV2, the J call TRBJ2-5, with D tentatively TRBD1 (5 bases). Trimming stripped 3 bases from V and 1 base from J, with 9 bases between. The length of the CDR3 is 14 residues. Germline lookup yields CDR1 SNHLY and CDR2 FYNNEI. The CDR3 bases are TGTGCCAGCAGTGATGGGGCAGTCCAAGAGACCCAGTACTTC. This gives the protein CASSDGAVQETQYF. Based on the CDR3 plus reference TRBV2 and TRBJ2-5, the full variable domain is EPEVTQTPSHQVTQMGQEVILRCVPISNHLYFYWYRQILGQKVEFLVSFYNNEISEKSEIFDDQFSVERPDGSNFTLKIRSTKLEDSAMYFCASSDGAVQETQYFGPGTRLLVL.

This clonotype was counted at least ten times. The chain combines TRBV11-3 with TRBJ1-1, with D tentatively TRBD1 (5 bases). The CDR3 loop spans 14 amino acids. The V end lost 0 bases, the J end lost 6 bases, and 11 bases lay between the germline ends. Germline assignment: CDR1 SGHNT and CDR2 YENEEA. The CDR3 DNA follows: TGTGCCAGCAGCTTAGAGACGGGACTGTCTGAAGCTTTCTTT. Translating gives CASSLETGLSEAFF.

This clonotype was recorded at least ten times. V gene TRBV6-2 or TRBV6-3 combines with J gene TRBJ2-5, with D unclear. This CDR3 comprises 14 residues. Between the trimmed V and J ends, which lost 2 bases and 5 bases, there was a span of 12 bases. Germline loops: CDR1 MNHEY, CDR2 SVGEGT. For the CDR3, the DNA is TGTGCCAGCAGTTACCCGGGTTTCGGGGAGACCCAGTACTTC. Its protein is CASSYPGFGETQYF.

This clonotype was counted ten times or more. The CDR3 sequence: CASSYSPAVYEQYF. CDR3 DNA sequence: TGTGCCAGCAGTTACTCGCCGGCAGTCTACGAGCAGTACTTC. The J gene is TRBJ2-7, the V gene TRBV6-5, with D uncertain. CDR3 length: 14 residues. Trimming took off 0 bases at V and 3 bases at J, with 9 bases between the two ends. Germline CDR1 reads MNHEY; CDR2 reads SVGAGI.

The table lists this clonotype with many counts. The chain has TRBV19 and TRBJ1-5, with 12 bases aligning to TRBD1. The CDR3 is 16 residues long. V lost 11 bases, J lost 1 base, and 9 bases stayed unmatched. Germline CDR1 is LNHDA and CDR2 is SQIVND (reference sequence). Written as DNA, the CDR3 is TGTGCCTCCTCGGGACAGGGGGCCCGGAGCAATCAGCCCCAGCATTTT. Its translation is CASSGQGARSNQPQHF.

This clonotype was counted ten times or more. The V gene is TRBV3-1, the J gene TRBJ1-2; the match to TRBD1 covers 8 bases. The CDR3 extends over 15 amino acids. J was trimmed by 6 bases and V by 4 bases; bases with no gene match: 10. Germline V lookup: CDR1 LGHDT, CDR2 YNNKEL (reference sequence). CDR3 sequence: CASSPSWTGMDGYTF. The CDR3, as DNA: TGTGCCAGCAGCCCTAGTTGGACAGGGATGGATGGCTACACCTTC.

This clonotype was counted ten times or more. The junction differs from germline at one of its ends, possibly a read error. This sequence joins TRBV7-7 and TRBJ2-2; a possible D gene is TRBD1 (5 bases). In germline, CDR1 is SSHAT, CDR2 FNYEAQ (reference sequence). The CDR3 length is 16 residues. The CDR3 sequence is CASSLTGSANTGELFF. The CDR3 DNA follows: TGTGCTAGCAGCCTCACAGGTTCTGCGAACACCGGGGAGCTGTTTTTT.

This clonotype was seen many times. This chain connects TRBV19 to TRBJ2-5, with D maybe TRBD2 (6 bases). CDR3 length: 14 residues. Germline lookup yields CDR1 LNHDA and CDR2 SQIVND (reference sequence). The V gene lost 6 bases and the J gene lost 4 bases, with 15 bases spanning the gap. The CDR3, as DNA: TGTGCCAGTAGCCTGGGAACGGGAGCAGAGACCCAGTACTTC. Protein product: CASSLGTGAETQYF. Drawing the rest from reference TRBV19 and TRBJ2-5, the complete variable domain is DGGITQSPKYLFRKEGQNVTLSCEQNLNHDAMYWYRQDPGQGLRLIYYSQIVNDFQKGDIAEGYSVSREKKESFPLTVTSAQKNPTAFYLCASSLGTGAETQYFGPGTRLLVL.

This clonotype came up many times. Here the CDR3 reads CASSEGGGRVNEQFF. The CDR3 bases are TGCGCCAGCAGTGAGGGGGGTGGCAGGGTAAATGAGCAGTTCTTC. The chain uses TRBV10-1 and TRBJ2-1; possibly TRBD1 or TRBD2 for D (5 bases each). This CDR3 contains 15 residues. Trimming took 2 bases from V and 7 from J, leaving 15 bases between them. Germline assignment: CDR1 WNHNN and CDR2 SYGVQD (reference sequence).

The chain uses TRBV6-1 and TRBJ2-3, with 8 bases fitting TRBD2. Germline loops: CDR1 MNHNS, CDR2 SASEGT. This CDR3 is built from 17 residues. V was clipped by 8 bases and J by 2 bases; unmatched bases: 15. As DNA, the CDR3 is TGTGCCAGCGGGACGTACCGGGGGGGCCCTCTCACAGATACGCAGTATTTT. Translation gives CASGTYRGGPLTDTQYF.

The table lists this clonotype with many counts. The chain combines TRBV12-3 or TRBV12-4 with TRBJ1-6; D gene ambiguous. The CDR3 sequence is 13 residues long. Trimming left V 6 bases short and J 8 bases short, with 11 bases between. The CDR3 nucleotides read TGTGCCAGCAGAGTCCGAGGAGATTCACCCCTCCACTTT. It yields the protein CASRVRGDSPLHF.

Turning to this clonotype: One junction end does not reproduce the germline sequence, and a read error may be involved. The chain combines TRBV5-6 with TRBJ2-7; 7 nucleotides line up with TRBD1. This CDR3 is 16 amino acids long. CDR1 is SGHDT and CDR2 is YYEEEE in the germline V gene. DNA of the CDR3: TGTGCCAGCAGGTTGGGAATGGGGACAGCGGCCTACGAGCAGTACTTC. It encodes CASRLGMGTAAYEQYF.

This clonotype has a count of ten or more. The V gene is TRBV5-1, the J gene TRBJ2-7; D not resolved. The CDR3 contains 13 residues. Trimming pared 4 bases from V and 2 bases from J, leaving 10 bases between. Germline CDR1 and CDR2: SGHRS and YFSETQ. The CDR3 DNA sequence: TGCGCCAGCAGCCCGGACCCTCCCTACGAGCAGTACTTC. The encoded protein is CASSPDPPYEQYF.

This clonotype was found many times. The rearrangement joins TRBV10-3 to TRBJ2-1; 7 positions match TRBD2. V shed 3 bases, J shed 6 bases, and the junction held 5 bases outside the gene matches. From germline, CDR1 is ENHRY and CDR2 SYGVKD. The length of the CDR3 is 14 residues. This CDR3 is CAISDGGIVNEQFF. DNA for the CDR3: TGTGCCATCAGTGACGGGGGGATCGTCAATGAGCAGTTCTTC.

By share of the sample, this clonotype is medium-sized (0.01 to 0.1%). The chain employs TRBV2 and TRBJ2-3; D may be TRBD1 (6 bases). The CDR3 sequence is 15 residues long. Germline V gene lookup returns CDR1 SNHLY and CDR2 FYNNEI. The V end was cut by 3 bases, the J end by 3 bases, with 13 bases between. The CDR3 loop reads CASSDQGQGTDTQYF. CDR3 nucleotides: TGTGCCAGCAGTGACCAGGGGCAGGGGACAGATACGCAGTATTTT.

In its sample, this clonotype was seen many times. The chain links TRBV30 to TRBJ2-1; a possible D gene is TRBD2 (5 bases). Trimming pared 2 bases from V and 8 bases from J, leaving 19 bases between. CDR1 is GTSNPN and CDR2 is SVGIG in the germline V gene (reference sequence). The CDR3 runs 15 residues. CDR3 region: CAWSYSENGGHEQFF. DNA of the CDR3: TGTGCCTGGAGTTATAGCGAGAACGGCGGCCATGAGCAGTTCTTC.

This clonotype was observed at least ten times. This chain connects TRBV6-5 to TRBJ1-5; D gene unclear. There are 14 residues in the CDR3. Germline CDR1 is MNHEY and CDR2 is SVGAGI. Trimming took off 0 bases at V and 0 bases at J, with 3 bases between the two ends. The CDR3 reads CASSYSHSNQPQHF. The CDR3 bases are TGTGCCAGCAGTTACTCTCATAGCAATCAGCCCCAGCATTTT.

J is TRBJ1-1 and V is TRBV7-2, with TRBD1 as a possible D gene (6 bases). This CDR3 is built from 13 residues. V was trimmed by 5 bases and J by 6 bases, leaving 13 bases between them. Germline V gene data show CDR1 as SGHTA and CDR2 as FQGNSA. The CDR3 protein is CASSLQGGAEAFF. The DNA for the CDR3 is TGTGCCAGCAGCCTACAGGGAGGAGCTGAAGCTTTCTTT.

With regard to this clonotype: A much bigger clone sits one base away, suggesting this may be a read error. The J gene is TRBJ1-4, the V gene TRBV12-3 or TRBV12-4, with D possibly being TRBD1 (6 bases). With 3 bases removed from V and 8 bases from J, the gap between germline ends came to 22 bases. CDR3 size: 17 residues. This CDR3 is CASSFASETGGNEKLFF. CDR3 coding DNA: TGTGCCAGCAGTTTCGCCAGCGAGACAGGCGGTAACGAAAAACTGTTTTTT.